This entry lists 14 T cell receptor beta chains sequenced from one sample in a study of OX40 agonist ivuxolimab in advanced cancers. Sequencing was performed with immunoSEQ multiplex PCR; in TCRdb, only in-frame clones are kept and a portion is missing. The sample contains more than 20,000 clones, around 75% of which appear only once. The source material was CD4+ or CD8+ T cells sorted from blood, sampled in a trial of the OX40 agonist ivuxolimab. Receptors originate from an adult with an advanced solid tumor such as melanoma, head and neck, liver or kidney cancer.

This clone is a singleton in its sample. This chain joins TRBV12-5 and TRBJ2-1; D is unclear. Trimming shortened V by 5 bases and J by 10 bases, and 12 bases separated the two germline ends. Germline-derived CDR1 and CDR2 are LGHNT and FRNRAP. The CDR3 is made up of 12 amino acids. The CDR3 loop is CASGRMGWEQFF. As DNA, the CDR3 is TGTGCTAGTGGTCGAATGGGGTGGGAGCAGTTCTTC.

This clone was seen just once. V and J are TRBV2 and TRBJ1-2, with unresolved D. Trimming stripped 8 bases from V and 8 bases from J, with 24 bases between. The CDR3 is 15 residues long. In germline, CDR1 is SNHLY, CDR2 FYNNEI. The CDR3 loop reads CASRPTSNLSSGYTF. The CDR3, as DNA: TGTGCCAGCCGCCCTACATCCAATCTTTCGAGCGGCTACACCTTC.

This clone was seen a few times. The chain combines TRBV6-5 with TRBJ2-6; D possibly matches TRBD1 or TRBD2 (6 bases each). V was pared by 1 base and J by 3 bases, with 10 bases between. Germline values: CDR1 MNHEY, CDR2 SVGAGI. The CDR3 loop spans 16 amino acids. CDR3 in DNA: TGTGCCAGCAGTTACTTCGGGGGCGATGGGGCCAACGTCCTGACTTTC. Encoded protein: CASSYFGGDGANVLTF.

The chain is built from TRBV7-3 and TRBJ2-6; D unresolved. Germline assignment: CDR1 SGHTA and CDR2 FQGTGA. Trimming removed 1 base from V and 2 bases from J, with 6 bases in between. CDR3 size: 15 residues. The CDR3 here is CASSLNPPGANVLTF. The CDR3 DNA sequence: TGTGCCAGCAGCTTAAATCCCCCTGGGGCCAACGTCCTGACTTTC.

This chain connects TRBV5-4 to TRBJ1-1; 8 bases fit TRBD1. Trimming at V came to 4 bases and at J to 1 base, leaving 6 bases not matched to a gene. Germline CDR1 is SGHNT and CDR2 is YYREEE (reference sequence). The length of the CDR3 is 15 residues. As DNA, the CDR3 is TGTGCCAGCAGCGTGGGTGGACAGGGGAACACTGAAGCTTTCTTT. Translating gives CASSVGGQGNTEAFF.

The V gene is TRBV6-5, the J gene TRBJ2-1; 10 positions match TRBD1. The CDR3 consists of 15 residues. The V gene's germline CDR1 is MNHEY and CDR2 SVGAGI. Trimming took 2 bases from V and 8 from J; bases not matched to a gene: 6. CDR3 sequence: CASSYGGTGVDEQFF. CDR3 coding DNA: TGTGCCAGCAGTTACGGTGGGACAGGGGTAGATGAGCAGTTCTTC.

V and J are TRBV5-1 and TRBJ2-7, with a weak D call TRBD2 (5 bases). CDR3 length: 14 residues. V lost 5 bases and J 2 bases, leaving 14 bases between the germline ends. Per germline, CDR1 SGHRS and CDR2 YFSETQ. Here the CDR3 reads CASSVASETYEQYF. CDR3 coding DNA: TGCGCCAGCAGTGTAGCGTCTGAGACCTACGAGCAGTACTTC.

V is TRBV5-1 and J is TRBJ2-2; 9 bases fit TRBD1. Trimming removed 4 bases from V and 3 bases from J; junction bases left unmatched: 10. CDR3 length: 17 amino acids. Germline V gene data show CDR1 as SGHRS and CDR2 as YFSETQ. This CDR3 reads CASSLGDRVIDTGELFF. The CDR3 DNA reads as TGCGCCAGCAGCCTGGGGGACAGGGTGATAGACACCGGGGAGCTGTTTTTT.

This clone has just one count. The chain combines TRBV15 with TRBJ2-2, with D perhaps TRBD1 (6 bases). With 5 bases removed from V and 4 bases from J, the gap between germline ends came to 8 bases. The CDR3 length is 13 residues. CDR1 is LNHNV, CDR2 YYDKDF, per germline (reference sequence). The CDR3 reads CATSRRGTGELFF. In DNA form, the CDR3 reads TGTGCCACCAGCCGCAGGGGCACCGGGGAGCTGTTTTTT.

The CDR3 region has the DNA TGCAGCGTTGCTGGCGGGAGGGCCTATGAGCAGTTCTTC. This codes for CSVAGGRAYEQFF. V and J are TRBV29-1 and TRBJ2-1; 9 positions agree with TRBD2. After removal of 4 bases from V and 8 bases from J, the junction contained 6 bases not matched to a gene. From germline, CDR1 is SQVTM and CDR2 ANQGSEA. This CDR3 is 13 amino acids long.

For the CDR3, the DNA is TGTGCCAGCACTAGGGGTTGGGACACCATATATTTT. Protein: CASTRGWDTIYF. This chain joins TRBV6-5 and TRBJ1-3; TRBD1 is a possible D gene (5 bases). From germline, CDR1 is MNHEY and CDR2 SVGAGI. V was cut by 7 bases and J by 8 bases, with 12 bases left in between. The CDR3 covers 12 residues.

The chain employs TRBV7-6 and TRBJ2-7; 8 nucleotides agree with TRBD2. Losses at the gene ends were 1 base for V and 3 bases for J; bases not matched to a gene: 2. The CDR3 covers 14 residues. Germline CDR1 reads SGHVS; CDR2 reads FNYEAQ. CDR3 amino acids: CASSLVSGVYEQYF. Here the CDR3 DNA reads TGTGCCAGCAGCTTAGTTAGCGGGGTCTACGAGCAGTACTTC.

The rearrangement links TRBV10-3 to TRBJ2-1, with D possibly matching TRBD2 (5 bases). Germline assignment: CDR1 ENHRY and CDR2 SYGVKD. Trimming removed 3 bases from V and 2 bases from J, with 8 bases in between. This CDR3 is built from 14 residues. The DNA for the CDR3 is TGTGCCATCAGTGAAAGCGGCACCTACAATGAGCAGTTCTTC. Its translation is CAISESGTYNEQFF.

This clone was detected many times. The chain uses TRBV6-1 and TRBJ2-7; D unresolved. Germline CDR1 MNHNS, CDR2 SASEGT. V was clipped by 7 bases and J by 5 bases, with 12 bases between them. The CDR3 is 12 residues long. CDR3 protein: CASIQNLHEQYF. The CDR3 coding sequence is TGTGCCAGCATTCAAAATTTACACGAGCAGTACTTC.